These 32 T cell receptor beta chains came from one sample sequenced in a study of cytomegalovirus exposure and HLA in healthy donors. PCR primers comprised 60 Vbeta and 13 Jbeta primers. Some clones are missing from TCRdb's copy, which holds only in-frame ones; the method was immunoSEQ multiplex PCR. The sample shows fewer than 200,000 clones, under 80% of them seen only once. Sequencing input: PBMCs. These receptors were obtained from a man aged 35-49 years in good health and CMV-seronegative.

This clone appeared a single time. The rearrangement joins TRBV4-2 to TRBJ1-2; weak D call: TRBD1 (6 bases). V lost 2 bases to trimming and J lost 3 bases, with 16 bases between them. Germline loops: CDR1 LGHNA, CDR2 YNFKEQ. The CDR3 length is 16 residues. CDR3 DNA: TGTGCCAGCAGCCAACAACACAGGGAATCCCACTATGGCTACACCTTC. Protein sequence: CASSQQHRESHYGYTF.

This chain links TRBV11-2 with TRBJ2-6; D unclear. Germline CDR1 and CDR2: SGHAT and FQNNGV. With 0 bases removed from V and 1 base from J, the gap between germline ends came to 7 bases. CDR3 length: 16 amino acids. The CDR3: CASSLESVSGANVLTF. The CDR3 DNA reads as TGTGCCAGCAGCTTAGAGTCCGTTTCTGGGGCCAACGTCCTGACTTTC.

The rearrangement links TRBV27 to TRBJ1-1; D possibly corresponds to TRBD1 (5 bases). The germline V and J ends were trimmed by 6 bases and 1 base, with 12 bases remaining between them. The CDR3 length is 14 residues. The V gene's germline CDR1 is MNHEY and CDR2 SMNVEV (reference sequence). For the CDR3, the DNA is TGTGCCAGCAGGTACAGCGGGGGGAACACTGAAGCTTTCTTT. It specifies CASRYSGGNTEAFF.

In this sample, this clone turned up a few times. CDR3 DNA: TGTGCCAGCAGCGTAGAGGAAGGCCAGGGAAGGGATGAGCAGTTCTTC. Translating gives CASSVEEGQGRDEQFF. The chain employs TRBV9 and TRBJ2-1, with D perhaps TRBD1 (5 bases). CDR1 is SGDLS and CDR2 is YYNGEE in the germline V gene. Trimming took 0 bases from V and 8 from J, leaving 18 bases between them. The length of the CDR3 is 16 residues.

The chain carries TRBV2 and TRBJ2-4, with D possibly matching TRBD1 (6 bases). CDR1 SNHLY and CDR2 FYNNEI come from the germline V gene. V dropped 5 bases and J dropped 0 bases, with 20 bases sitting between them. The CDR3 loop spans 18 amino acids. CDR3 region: CASSNRDRMRIAKNIQYF. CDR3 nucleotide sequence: TGTGCCAGCAGTAACAGGGATCGGATGCGTATAGCCAAAAACATTCAGTACTTC.

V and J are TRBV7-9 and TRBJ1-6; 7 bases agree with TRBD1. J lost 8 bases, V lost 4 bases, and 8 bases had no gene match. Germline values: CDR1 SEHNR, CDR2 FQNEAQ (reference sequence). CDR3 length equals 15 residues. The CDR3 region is CASSWIQGRDSPLHF. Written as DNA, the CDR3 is TGTGCCAGCAGCTGGATACAGGGGCGGGATTCACCCCTCCACTTT.

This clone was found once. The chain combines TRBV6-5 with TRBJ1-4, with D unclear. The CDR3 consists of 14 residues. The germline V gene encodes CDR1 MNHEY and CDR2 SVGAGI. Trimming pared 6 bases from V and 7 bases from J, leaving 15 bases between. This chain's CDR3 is CASRKEWEGEKLFF. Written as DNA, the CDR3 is TGTGCCAGCAGGAAAGAATGGGAGGGTGAAAAACTGTTTTTT.

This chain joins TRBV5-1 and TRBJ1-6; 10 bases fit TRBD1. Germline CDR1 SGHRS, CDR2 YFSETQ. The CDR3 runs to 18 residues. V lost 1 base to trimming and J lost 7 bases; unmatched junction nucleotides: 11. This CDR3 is CASSLTLTGGSGNSPLHF. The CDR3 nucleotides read TGCGCCAGCAGCTTGACATTGACAGGGGGCAGTGGGAATTCACCCCTCCACTTT.

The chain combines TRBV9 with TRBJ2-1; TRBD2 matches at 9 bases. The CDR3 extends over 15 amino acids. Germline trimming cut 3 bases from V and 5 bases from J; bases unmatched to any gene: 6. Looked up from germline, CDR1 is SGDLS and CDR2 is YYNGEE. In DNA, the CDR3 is TGTGCCAGCAGCGCGGCGGGGGGGCTTAACAATGAGCAGTTCTTC. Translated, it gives CASSAAGGLNNEQFF.

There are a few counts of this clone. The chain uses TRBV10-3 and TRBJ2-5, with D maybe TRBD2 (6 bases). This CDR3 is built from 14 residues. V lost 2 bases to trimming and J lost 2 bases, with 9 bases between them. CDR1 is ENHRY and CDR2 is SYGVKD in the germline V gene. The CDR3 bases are TGTGCCATCAGTGAGGGGCGGGGTCAAGAGACCCAGTACTTC. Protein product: CAISEGRGQETQYF.

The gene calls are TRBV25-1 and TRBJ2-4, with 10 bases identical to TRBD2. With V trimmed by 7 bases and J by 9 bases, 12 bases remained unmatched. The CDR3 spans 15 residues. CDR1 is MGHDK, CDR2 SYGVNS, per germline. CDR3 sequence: CASTSGGATGGIQYF. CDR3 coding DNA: TGTGCCAGCACTAGCGGGGGTGCAACGGGAGGCATTCAGTACTTC.

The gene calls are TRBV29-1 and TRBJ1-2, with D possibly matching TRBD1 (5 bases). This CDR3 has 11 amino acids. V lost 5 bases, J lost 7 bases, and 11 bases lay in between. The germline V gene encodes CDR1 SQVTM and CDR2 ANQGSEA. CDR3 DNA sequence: TGCAGCGTTCAGGGAGGGGCTGGCTACACCTTC. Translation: CSVQGGAGYTF.

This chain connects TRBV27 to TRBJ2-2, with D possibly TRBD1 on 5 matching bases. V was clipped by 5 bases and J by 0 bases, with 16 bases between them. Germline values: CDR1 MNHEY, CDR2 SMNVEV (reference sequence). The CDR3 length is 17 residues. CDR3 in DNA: TGTGCCAGCAGTCCCTCCGAAGGGGCGGCGAACACCGGGGAGCTGTTTTTT. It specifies CASSPSEGAANTGELFF.

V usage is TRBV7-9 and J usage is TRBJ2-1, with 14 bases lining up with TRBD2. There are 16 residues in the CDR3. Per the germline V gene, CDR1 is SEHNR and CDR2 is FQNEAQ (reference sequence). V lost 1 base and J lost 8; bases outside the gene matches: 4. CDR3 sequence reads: CASSLGGTSGGHEQFF. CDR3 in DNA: TGTGCCAGCAGCTTAGGAGGGACTAGCGGGGGTCATGAGCAGTTCTTC.

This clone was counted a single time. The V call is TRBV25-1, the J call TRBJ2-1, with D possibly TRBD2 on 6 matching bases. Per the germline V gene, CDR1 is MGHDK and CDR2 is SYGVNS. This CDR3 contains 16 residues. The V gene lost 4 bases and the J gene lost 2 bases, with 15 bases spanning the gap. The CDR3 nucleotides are TGTGCCAGCAGTGCATCCCGGGACTCCCCCTACAATGAGCAGTTCTTC. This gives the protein CASSASRDSPYNEQFF.

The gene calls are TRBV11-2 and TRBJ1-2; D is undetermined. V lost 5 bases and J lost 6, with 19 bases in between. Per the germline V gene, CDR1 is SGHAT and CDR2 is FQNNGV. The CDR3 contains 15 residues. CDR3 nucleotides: TGTGCCAGCAGCGCAGTAGTGACGGCCGACAATGGCTACACCTTC. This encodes CASSAVVTADNGYTF.

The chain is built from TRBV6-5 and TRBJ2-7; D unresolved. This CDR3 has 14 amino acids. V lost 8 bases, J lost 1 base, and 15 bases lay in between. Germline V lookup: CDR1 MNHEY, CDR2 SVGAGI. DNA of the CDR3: TGTGCCAGCTCCAAGGAGTCCAGATCCTACGAGCAGTACTTC. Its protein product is CASSKESRSYEQYF.

CDR3 nucleotides: TGCGCCAGCAGCCGGGGGGATAGCGCTGAAGCTTTCTTT. It codes for CASSRGDSAEAFF. V and J are TRBV5-1 and TRBJ1-1; possibly TRBD1 for D (5 bases). The germline V and J ends were trimmed by 4 bases and 6 bases, with 13 bases remaining between them. The length of the CDR3 is 13 residues. Per germline, CDR1 SGHRS and CDR2 YFSETQ.

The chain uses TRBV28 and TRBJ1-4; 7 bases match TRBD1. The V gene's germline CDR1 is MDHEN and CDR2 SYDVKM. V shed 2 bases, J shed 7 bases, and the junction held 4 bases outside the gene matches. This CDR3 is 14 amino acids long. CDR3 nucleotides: TGTGCCAGCAGTTTAGCAGGGGGACGTGAAAAACTGTTTTTT. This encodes CASSLAGGREKLFF.

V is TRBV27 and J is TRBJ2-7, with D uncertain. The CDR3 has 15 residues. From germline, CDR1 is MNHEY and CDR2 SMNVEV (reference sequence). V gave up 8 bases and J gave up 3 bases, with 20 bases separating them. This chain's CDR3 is CASSSPPAGVYEQYF. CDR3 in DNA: TGTGCCAGCTCATCACCCCCCGCAGGCGTCTACGAGCAGTACTTC.

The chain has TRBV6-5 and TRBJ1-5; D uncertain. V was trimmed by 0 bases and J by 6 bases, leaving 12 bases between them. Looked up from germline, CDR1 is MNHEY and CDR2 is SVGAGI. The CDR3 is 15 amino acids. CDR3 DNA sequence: TGTGCCAGCAGTTACTCAGCGGGGAGTACTCAGCCCCAGCATTTT. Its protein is CASSYSAGSTQPQHF.

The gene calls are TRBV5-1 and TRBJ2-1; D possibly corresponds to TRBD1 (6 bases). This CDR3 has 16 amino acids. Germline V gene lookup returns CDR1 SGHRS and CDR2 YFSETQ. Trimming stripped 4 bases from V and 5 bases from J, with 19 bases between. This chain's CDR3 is CASSQFSGTSDNEQFF. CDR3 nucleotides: TGCGCCAGCAGCCAATTTTCCGGGACATCCGACAATGAGCAGTTCTTC.

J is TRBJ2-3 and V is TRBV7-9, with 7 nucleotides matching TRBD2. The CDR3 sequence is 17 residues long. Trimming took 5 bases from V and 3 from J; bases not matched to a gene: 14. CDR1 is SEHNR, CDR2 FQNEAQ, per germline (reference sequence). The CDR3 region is CASSPRPPAGFTDTQYF. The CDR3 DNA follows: TGTGCCAGCAGCCCCCGCCCGCCAGCGGGGTTTACAGATACGCAGTATTTT.

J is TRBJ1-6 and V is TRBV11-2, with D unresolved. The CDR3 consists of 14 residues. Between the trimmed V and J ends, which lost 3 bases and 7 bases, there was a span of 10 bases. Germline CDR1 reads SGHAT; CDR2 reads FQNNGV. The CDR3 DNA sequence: TGTGCCAGCAGCTTCGGAGAATGGAATTCACCCCTCCACTTT. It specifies CASSFGEWNSPLHF.

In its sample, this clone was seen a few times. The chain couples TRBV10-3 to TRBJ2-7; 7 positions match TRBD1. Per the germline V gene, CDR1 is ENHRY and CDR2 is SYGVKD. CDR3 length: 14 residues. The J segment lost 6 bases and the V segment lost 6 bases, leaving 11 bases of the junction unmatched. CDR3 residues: CAIRGQSGSGEQYF. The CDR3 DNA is TGTGCCATCAGGGGACAGTCAGGGTCGGGCGAGCAGTACTTC.

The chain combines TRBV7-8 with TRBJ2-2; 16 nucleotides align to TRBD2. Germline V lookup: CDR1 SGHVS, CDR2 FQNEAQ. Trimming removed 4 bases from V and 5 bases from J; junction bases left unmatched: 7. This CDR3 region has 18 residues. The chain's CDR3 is CASSSGTSGRVWTGELFF. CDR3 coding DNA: TGTGCCAGCAGCTCCGGGACTAGCGGGAGGGTGTGGACCGGGGAGCTGTTTTTT.

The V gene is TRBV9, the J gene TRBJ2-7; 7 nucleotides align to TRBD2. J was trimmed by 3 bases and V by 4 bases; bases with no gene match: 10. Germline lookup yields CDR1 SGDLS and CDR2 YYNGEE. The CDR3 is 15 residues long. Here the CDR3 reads CASSPPGEGNYEQYF. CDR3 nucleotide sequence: TGTGCCAGCAGCCCCCCCGGGGAGGGTAACTACGAGCAGTACTTC.

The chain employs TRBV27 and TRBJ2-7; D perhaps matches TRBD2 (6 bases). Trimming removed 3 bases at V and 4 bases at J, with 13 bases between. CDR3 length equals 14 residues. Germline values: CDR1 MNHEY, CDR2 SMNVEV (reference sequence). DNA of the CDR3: TGTGCCAGCAGTTTGGCCCCTGGGGGGTACGAGCAGTACTTC. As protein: CASSLAPGGYEQYF.

CDR3 loop: CASSLVGGLAGNEQFF. CDR3 nucleotides: TGTGCCAGCAGCTTGGTGGGGGGACTAGCGGGCAATGAGCAGTTCTTC. This chain uses TRBV5-6 with TRBJ2-1, with 12 nucleotides matching TRBD2. The germline V gene encodes CDR1 SGHDT and CDR2 YYEEEE. V dropped 0 bases and J dropped 6; count of bases not matched to a gene: 4. The CDR3 covers 16 residues.

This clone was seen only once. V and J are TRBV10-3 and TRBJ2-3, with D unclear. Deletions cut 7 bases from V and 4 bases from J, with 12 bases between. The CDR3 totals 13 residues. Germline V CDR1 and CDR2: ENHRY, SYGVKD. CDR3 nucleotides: TGTGCCATCAACTCCCATACTTCAGATACGCAGTATTTT. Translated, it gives CAINSHTSDTQYF.

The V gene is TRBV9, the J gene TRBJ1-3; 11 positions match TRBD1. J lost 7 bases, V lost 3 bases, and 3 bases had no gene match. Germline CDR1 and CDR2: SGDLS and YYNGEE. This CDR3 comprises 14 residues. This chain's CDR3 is CASSGGQGVNTIYF. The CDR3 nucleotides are TGTGCCAGCAGCGGGGGACAGGGGGTGAACACCATATATTTT. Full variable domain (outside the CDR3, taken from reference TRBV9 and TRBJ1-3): DSGVTQTPKHLITATGQRVTLRCSPRSGDLSVYWYQQSLDQGLQFLIQYYNGEERAKGNILERFSAQQFPDLHSELNLSSLELGDSALYFCASSGGQGVNTIYFGEGSWLTVV.

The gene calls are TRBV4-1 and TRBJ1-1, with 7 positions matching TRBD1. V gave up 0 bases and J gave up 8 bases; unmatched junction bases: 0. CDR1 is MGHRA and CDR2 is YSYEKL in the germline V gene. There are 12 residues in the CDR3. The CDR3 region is CASSQETGEAFF. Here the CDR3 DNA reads TGCGCCAGCAGCCAAGAGACAGGGGAAGCTTTCTTT.